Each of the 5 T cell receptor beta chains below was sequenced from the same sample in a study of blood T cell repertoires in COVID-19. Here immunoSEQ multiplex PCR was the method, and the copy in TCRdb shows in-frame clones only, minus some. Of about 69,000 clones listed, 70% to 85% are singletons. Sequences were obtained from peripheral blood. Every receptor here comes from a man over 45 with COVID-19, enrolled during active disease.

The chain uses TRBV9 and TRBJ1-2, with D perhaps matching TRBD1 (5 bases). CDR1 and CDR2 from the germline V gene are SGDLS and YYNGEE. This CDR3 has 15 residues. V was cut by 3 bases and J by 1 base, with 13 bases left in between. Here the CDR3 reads CASSADRNLNYGYTF. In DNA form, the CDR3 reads TGTGCCAGCAGCGCCGACAGAAACCTTAACTATGGCTACACCTTC.

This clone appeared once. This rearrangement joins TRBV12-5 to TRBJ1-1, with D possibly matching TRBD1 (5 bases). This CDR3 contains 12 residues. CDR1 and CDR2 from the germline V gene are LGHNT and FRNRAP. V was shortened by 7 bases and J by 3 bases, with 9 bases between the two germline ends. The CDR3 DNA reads TGTGCTAGTGCCCGGGGGGACACTGAAGCTTTCTTT. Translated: CASARGDTEAFF.

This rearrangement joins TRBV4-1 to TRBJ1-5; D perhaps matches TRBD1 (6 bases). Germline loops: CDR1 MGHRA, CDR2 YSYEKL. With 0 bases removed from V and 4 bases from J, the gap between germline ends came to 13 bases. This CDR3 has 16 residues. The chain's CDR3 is CASSQDGSRGNQPQHF. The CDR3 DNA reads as TGCGCCAGCAGCCAAGATGGTTCCAGGGGTAATCAGCCCCAGCATTTT.

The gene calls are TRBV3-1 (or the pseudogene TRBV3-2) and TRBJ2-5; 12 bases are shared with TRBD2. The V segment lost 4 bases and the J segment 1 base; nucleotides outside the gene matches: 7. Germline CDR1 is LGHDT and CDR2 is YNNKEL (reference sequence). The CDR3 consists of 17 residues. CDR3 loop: CASSPPRLAGVQETQYF. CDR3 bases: TGTGCCAGCAGCCCGCCCCGACTAGCGGGGGTCCAAGAGACCCAGTACTTC.

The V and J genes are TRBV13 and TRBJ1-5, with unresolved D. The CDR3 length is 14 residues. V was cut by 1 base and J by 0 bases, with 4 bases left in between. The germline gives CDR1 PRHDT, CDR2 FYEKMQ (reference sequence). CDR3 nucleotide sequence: TGTGCCAGCAGCTTAGCGGGTAGCAATCAGCCCCAGCATTTT. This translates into CASSLAGSNQPQHF.